A single sample is the source of the 24 T cell receptor beta chains below, sequenced in a study of T cells expressing NK-cell markers. TCRdb re-called the 5' RACE reads, yielding one record per CDR3 amino acid sequence without DNA. This sample's table has 550,000 to 600,000 distinct CDR3 sequences. The sample comprised blood T cells: a sorted CD56 or NKG2C T cell subset, CD4+ or CD8+ T cells, or bulk PBMC T cells (not recorded which). All receptors come from a man aged 18-30 years in good health.

The CDR3 here is CATSPDSVYNEQFF. The chain joins TRBV15 to TRBJ2-1; TCRdb names TRBD1, which stays unverified in the absence of DNA. This CDR3 is built from 14 residues. Germline V CDR1 and CDR2: LNHNV, YYDKDF (reference sequence).

The chain combines TRBV9 with TRBJ2-7; TCRdb gives TRBD1 as the D gene, but with no DNA this cannot be confirmed. Germline CDR1 is SGDLS and CDR2 is YYNGEE. This CDR3 has 15 residues. CDR3 residues: CASSPQLGRGPEQYF.

The J gene is TRBJ2-5, the V gene TRBV6-2 or TRBV6-3; lacking DNA, the TRBD1 call made by TCRdb goes unchecked. Germline-derived CDR1 and CDR2 are MNHEY and SVGEGT. The CDR3 length is 15 residues. The CDR3 spells CASSRQVSYQETQYF.

CDR3 sequence reads: CASSLLGVSTDTQYF. The chain combines TRBV6-5 with TRBJ2-3; TCRdb's D gene call, TRBD1, goes unchecked for lack of DNA. CDR1 and CDR2 (germline): MNHEY, SVGAGI. The CDR3 length is 15 residues.

V usage is TRBV7-8 and J usage is TRBJ1-5; the D call from TCRdb, TRBD1, cannot be confirmed without DNA. Looked up from germline, CDR1 is SGHVS and CDR2 is FQNEAQ. This CDR3 is 15 amino acids long. The CDR3 sequence is CASSLLPGTLRAQHF.

V usage is TRBV2 and J usage is TRBJ2-1. The germline gives CDR1 SNHLY, CDR2 FYNNEI. The CDR3 is made up of 12 amino acids. The CDR3 here is CASSEPDPEQFF.

V is TRBV29-1 and J is TRBJ1-1. Germline V gene sequence: CDR1 SQVTM, CDR2 ANQGSEA. The CDR3 is made up of 14 amino acids. The CDR3 protein is CSVDMRLRDTEAFF.

This chain joins TRBV20-1 and TRBJ2-7; TCRdb returns TRBD2, unconfirmable since there is no DNA. Germline values: CDR1 DFQATT, CDR2 SNEGSKA (reference sequence). The CDR3 is 15 amino acids. CDR3: CSANPEASGPNEQYF.

The chain recombines TRBV24-1 with TRBJ1-2; absent DNA, TCRdb's TRBD1 call cannot be checked. Germline assignment: CDR1 KGHDR and CDR2 SFDVKD. The CDR3 is 14 residues long. The CDR3 sequence is CATSDRTGNYGYTF.

The V gene is TRBV12-3 or TRBV12-4, the J gene TRBJ2-7. This CDR3 is 15 amino acids long. CDR3 in amino acids: CASSLRGSGTYEQYF.

The chain combines TRBV6-1 with TRBJ2-5; absent DNA, TCRdb's TRBD2 call cannot be checked. Germline V lookup: CDR1 MNHNS, CDR2 SASEGT. CDR3 length: 15 amino acids. This chain's CDR3 is CASGVGGRAGETQYF.

The J gene is TRBJ2-1, the V gene TRBV3-1; the TCRdb call, TRBD2, lacks DNA for checking. This CDR3 has 13 amino acids. Germline CDR1 and CDR2: LGHDT and YNNKEL (reference sequence). The CDR3 here is CASAPPGRNEQFF.

V and J are TRBV5-1 and TRBJ2-1; TCRdb selects TRBD2, and the lack of DNA leaves this call unchecked. The CDR3 length is 13 residues. Per the germline V gene, CDR1 is SGHRS and CDR2 is YFSETQ. CDR3 in amino acids: CATGMAGKNEQFF.

The chain recombines TRBV5-4 with TRBJ1-2; TCRdb calls TRBD1, which cannot be checked without DNA. The germline V gene encodes CDR1 SGHNT and CDR2 YYREEE (reference sequence). The CDR3 totals 13 residues. The CDR3 sequence is CASSPSRGYGYTF.

V and J are TRBV20-1 and TRBJ2-3; TCRdb lists TRBD2, though no DNA is available to test this call. This CDR3 is built from 18 residues. CDR1 and CDR2 from the germline V gene are DFQATT and SNEGSKA (reference sequence). CDR3 sequence: CSASGLAEPFPSTDTQYF.

The chain has TRBV5-1 and TRBJ1-4; TCRdb picks TRBD1, but there is no DNA to check that call. The CDR3 covers 16 residues. The germline V gene has CDR1 SGHRS and CDR2 YFSETQ. This chain's CDR3 is CASSPTGAAANEKLFF.

The chain employs TRBV29-1 and TRBJ2-2; TCRdb's D gene call, TRBD2, goes unchecked for lack of DNA. Per germline, CDR1 SQVTM and CDR2 ANQGSEA. The CDR3 contains 17 residues. CDR3 sequence reads: CSVVEPSGRAAPGELFF.

This chain joins TRBV12-5 and TRBJ2-1. Germline V gene sequence: CDR1 LGHNT, CDR2 FRNRAP. This CDR3 region has 16 residues. CDR3 loop: CASGFQTVRPYNEQFF.

This chain connects TRBV20-1 to TRBJ2-7; checking the TCRdb D call of TRBD2 is not possible without DNA. The CDR3 loop spans 13 amino acids. CDR1 is DFQATT, CDR2 SNEGSKA, per germline (reference sequence). The CDR3 sequence is CGGLEGVGYEQYF.

This chain joins TRBV7-8 and TRBJ2-7; without DNA, the TCRdb call of TRBD1 cannot be checked. From germline, CDR1 is SGHVS and CDR2 FQNEAQ. CDR3 size: 14 residues. The CDR3 reads CASSQDTHSYEQYF.

The rearrangement joins TRBV11-1 to TRBJ2-7; checking the TCRdb D call of TRBD1 is not possible without DNA. There are 14 residues in the CDR3. The germline gives CDR1 SGHAT, CDR2 FQDESV (reference sequence). The CDR3 region is CASSLRQAFGEQYF.

The CDR3 sequence is CASSYLAAPDTQYF. The rearrangement links TRBV6-5 to TRBJ2-3; without DNA, the TCRdb call of TRBD2 cannot be checked. This CDR3 comprises 14 residues. Per germline, CDR1 MNHEY and CDR2 SVGAGI.

The J gene is TRBJ2-1, the V gene TRBV6-4; TCRdb designates TRBD2, a call that cannot be tested without DNA. This CDR3 spans 15 amino acids. CDR1 and CDR2 from the germline V gene are MRHNA and SNTAGT. CDR3 sequence: CASSIGLALYNEQFF.

V is TRBV12-3 or TRBV12-4 and J is TRBJ1-2. The CDR3 contains 12 residues. CDR3 in amino acids: CASTTRGYGYTF.